Listed here are 23 T cell receptor beta chains from one sample, sequenced in a study of blood T cells in healthy people across ages. The second PCR ran about 6 to 12 cycles with a sample-barcoded 5' primer and J-beta primers. MiXCR, run by TCRdb on the 5' RACE reads, gives a single entry per CDR3 protein. There are roughly 1.5 million distinct CDR3 sequences in the sample; roughly 43% occur only once, and just over 4% lies in the top ten. Sequencing was done on a sample of blood. All receptors derive from a woman aged 18-30 years in good health.

This clonotype was counted only a few times. V is TRBV7-9 and J is TRBJ2-3; D not certain. Germline V gene data show CDR1 as SEHNR and CDR2 as FQNEAQ (reference sequence). The V end lost 3 bases, the J end lost 5 bases, and 15 bases lay between the germline ends. The CDR3 spans 15 residues. The DNA of the CDR3 is TGTGCCAGCAGCTTGGCTATGTTGGGGTTAGATACGCAGTATTTT. This translates into CASSLAMLGLDTQYF.

V usage is TRBV5-8 and J usage is TRBJ2-3, with D tentatively TRBD2 (6 bases). The CDR3 covers 14 residues. Per germline, CDR1 SGHTS and CDR2 YDEGEE. V shed 6 bases and J shed 4 bases, with 15 bases lying between them. CDR3 sequence: CASKLSRDADTQYF. In DNA, the CDR3 is TGTGCCAGCAAACTGTCGCGGGACGCAGATACGCAGTATTTT.

The chain combines TRBV20-1 with TRBJ1-5, with TRBD1 matching over 9 bases. There are 15 residues in the CDR3. The germline V gene encodes CDR1 DFQATT and CDR2 SNEGSKA (reference sequence). J gave up 11 bases and V 0 bases, and 11 bases lay outside the gene matches. CDR3 region: CSAREGQGFRWTQHF. CDR3 bases: TGCAGTGCTAGAGAGGGACAGGGATTCAGATGGACCCAGCATTTT.

A note on this clonotype: Germline and junction disagree at one end, which may indicate a read error. For the CDR3, the DNA is TGTGACAGCAGCTTAATAGGATACGAGCAGTACTTC. Its translation is CDSSLIGYEQYF. The genes are TRBV7-2 and TRBJ2-7; D call uncertain. This CDR3 is 12 amino acids long. Germline V CDR1 and CDR2: SGHTA, FQGNSA.

V gene TRBV27 combines with J gene TRBJ1-2; 8 bases agree with TRBD1. The CDR3 length is 14 residues. The V gene's germline CDR1 is MNHEY and CDR2 SMNVEV (reference sequence). J gave up 8 bases and V 4 bases, and 9 bases lay outside the gene matches. The CDR3 is CASSSGGLSDGYTF. CDR3 DNA sequence: TGTGCCAGCAGTTCAGGGGGCCTCAGTGACGGCTACACCTTC.

This rearrangement joins TRBV4-1 to TRBJ1-6; unclear D gene. V gave up 5 bases and J gave up 1 base, with 9 bases separating them. Germline V gene sequence: CDR1 MGHRA, CDR2 YSYEKL. The CDR3 has 15 amino acids. DNA of the CDR3: TGCGCCAGCAGCTCCTACGCTTCCTATAATTCACCCCTCCACTTT. It codes for CASSSYASYNSPLHF.

This clonotype was observed a handful of times. This rearrangement joins TRBV29-1 to TRBJ2-7; possibly TRBD1 for D (6 bases). Germline V gene data show CDR1 as SQVTM and CDR2 as ANQGSEA. The V gene lost 6 bases and the J gene lost 3 bases, with 15 bases spanning the gap. The CDR3 length is 13 residues. The CDR3 DNA reads TGCAGCGTCCGGACAGATGTCGGCTACGAGCAGTACTTC. Translated: CSVRTDVGYEQYF.

V gene TRBV7-2 combines with J gene TRBJ1-1; weak D call: TRBD1 (6 bases). Trimming stripped 8 bases from V and 1 base from J, with 11 bases between. The CDR3 covers 13 residues. Germline V lookup: CDR1 SGHTA, CDR2 FQGNSA. CDR3 loop: CASGRQANTEAFF. CDR3 nucleotide sequence: TGTGCCAGCGGGAGACAGGCGAACACTGAAGCTTTCTTT.

This clonotype was seen more than once but under ten times. This sequence joins TRBV29-1 and TRBJ1-1; 9 bases are a match to TRBD1. The CDR3 length is 12 residues. Germline CDR1 is SQVTM and CDR2 is ANQGSEA. J gave up 4 bases and V 6 bases, and 3 bases lay outside the gene matches. The CDR3: CSVATGGTEAFF. The CDR3 DNA reads TGCAGCGTCGCGACAGGGGGCACTGAAGCTTTCTTT.

This chain uses TRBV10-3 with TRBJ1-2; 9 positions match TRBD1. V shed 6 bases and J 8 bases; nucleotides not matched to a gene: 10. This CDR3 comprises 14 residues. Germline V gene sequence: CDR1 ENHRY, CDR2 SYGVKD. The CDR3 protein is CAISLAQGADGYTF. The CDR3 DNA sequence: TGTGCCATCAGCCTTGCACAGGGGGCGGACGGCTACACCTTC.

This sequence joins TRBV20-1 and TRBJ2-5; 9 bases agree with TRBD1. J lost 1 base, V lost 7 bases, and 7 bases had no gene match. Germline V gene sequence: CDR1 DFQATT, CDR2 SNEGSKA (reference sequence). The CDR3 runs to 14 residues. The CDR3 region is CSGNTGGPQETQYF. The CDR3 nucleotides are TGCAGTGGAAACACAGGGGGCCCCCAAGAGACCCAGTACTTC.

V usage is TRBV10-3 and J usage is TRBJ2-1; TRBD2 agrees at 12 bases. This CDR3 is 15 amino acids long. CDR1 is ENHRY and CDR2 is SYGVKD in the germline V gene. After removal of 5 bases from V and 6 bases from J, the junction contained 5 bases not matched to a gene. CDR3 nucleotides: TGTGCCATCAGTCGCGGGACTAGCGGGTTCAATGAGCAGTTCTTC. It encodes CAISRGTSGFNEQFF.

The chain uses TRBV5-1 and TRBJ1-1; weak D call: TRBD1 (5 bases). This CDR3 is built from 15 residues. V was shortened by 1 base and J by 1 base, with 11 bases between the two germline ends. The germline CDR1 and CDR2 sequences are SGHRS and YFSETQ. Written as DNA, the CDR3 is TGCGCCAGCAGCTTGACACGGGGCTCGAACACTGAAGCTTTCTTT. Translating gives CASSLTRGSNTEAFF. The full variable domain, its missing parts supplied by reference TRBV5-1 and TRBJ1-1, is KAGVTQTPRYLIKTRGQQVTLSCSPISGHRSVSWYQQTPGQGLQFLFEYFSETQRNKGNFPGRFSGRQFSNSRSEMNVSTLELGDSALYLCASSLTRGSNTEAFFGQGTRLTVV.

In DNA, the CDR3 is TGTGCCAGCAATTGGCCGACCTACGAGCAGTACTTC. This sequence encodes CASNWPTYEQYF. The rearrangement joins TRBV6-2 or TRBV6-3 to TRBJ2-7, with D hard to call. The CDR3 covers 12 residues. V gave up 7 bases and J gave up 2 bases, with 9 bases separating them. Germline V gene data show CDR1 as MNHEY and CDR2 as SVGEGT.

This clonotype was detected only a few times. This chain joins TRBV6-5 and TRBJ1-5; TRBD1 matches at 9 bases. The CDR3 sequence is 16 residues long. V was pared by 6 bases and J by 2 bases, with 8 bases of the junction left unmatched. The germline V gene has CDR1 MNHEY and CDR2 SVGAGI. CDR3 DNA: TGTGCCAGCAGCAGACAGGGGGGACCCCGCAATCAGCCCCAGCATTTT. This translates into CASSRQGGPRNQPQHF.

The genes are TRBV4-1 and TRBJ1-2, with 9 bases aligning to TRBD1. The CDR3 length is 15 residues. In germline, CDR1 is MGHRA, CDR2 YSYEKL. Trimming took 2 bases from V and 7 from J; bases not matched to a gene: 8. Here the CDR3 DNA reads TGCGCCAGCAGCCAACCGGGACAGGGATCTCGTGGCTACACCTTC. Residues: CASSQPGQGSRGYTF.

The DNA for the CDR3 is TGTGCCAGCAGTTTCGGGGAAAGGAACTATGGCTACACCTTC. Residues: CASSFGERNYGYTF. The chain employs TRBV12-3 or TRBV12-4 and TRBJ1-2; no definite D call. V shed 3 bases and J shed 2 bases, with 10 bases lying between them. The CDR3 is 14 amino acids.

CDR3 nucleotide sequence: TGCGCCAGCAGCCAAGAGGACAGACCGAACACCGGGGAGCTGTTTTTT. Residues: CASSQEDRPNTGELFF. V is TRBV4-3 and J is TRBJ2-2, with D possibly matching TRBD1 (6 bases). V lost 0 bases, J lost 0 bases, and 8 bases lay in between. Germline V gene data show CDR1 as LGHNA and CDR2 as YSLEER. The CDR3 has 16 amino acids.

This clonotype has more than one count but fewer than ten. This chain joins TRBV12-3 or TRBV12-4 and TRBJ1-5; D gene ambiguous. The V end lost 3 bases, the J end lost 1 base, and 10 bases lay between the germline ends. This CDR3 has 15 amino acids. CDR3 amino acids: CASSFRTGSNQPQHF. CDR3 in DNA: TGTGCCAGCAGTTTTCGAACCGGGAGCAATCAGCCCCAGCATTTT.

Here the CDR3 DNA reads TGCAGTGCTATATCTTTCGAGGGGACTTTGAACACTGAAGCTTTCTTT. It yields the protein CSAISFEGTLNTEAFF. The V call is TRBV20-1, the J call TRBJ1-1, with D perhaps matching TRBD1 (5 bases). The CDR3 sequence is 16 residues long. V was trimmed by 4 bases and J by 0 bases, leaving 18 bases between them. The germline CDR1 and CDR2 sequences are DFQATT and SNEGSKA (reference sequence).

The genes are TRBV12-3 or TRBV12-4 and TRBJ2-3, with 7 positions matching TRBD1. J lost 1 base, V lost 9 bases, and 16 bases had no gene match. CDR3 size: 17 residues. The CDR3 DNA is TGTGCCAGTGGGGTTCCCGGGACAGCGCGGGGCACAGATACGCAGTATTTT. Protein product: CASGVPGTARGTDTQYF.

J is TRBJ1-1 and V is TRBV20-1; D is perhaps TRBD1 (5 bases). Trimming removed 0 bases at V and 1 base at J, with 12 bases between. Germline V gene lookup returns CDR1 DFQATT and CDR2 SNEGSKA (reference sequence). CDR3 length equals 15 residues. CDR3 sequence reads: CSARELGQPNTEAFF. In DNA, the CDR3 is TGCAGTGCTAGAGAACTGGGGCAGCCGAACACTGAAGCTTTCTTT.

The chain joins TRBV12-3 or TRBV12-4 to TRBJ2-4, with TRBD1 matching 8 bases. V lost 8 bases to trimming and J lost 5 bases; unmatched junction nucleotides: 5. The CDR3 runs to 13 residues. The CDR3 sequence: CASGGTGENIQYF. The CDR3 DNA is TGTGCCAGCGGAGGGACAGGCGAAAACATTCAGTACTTC.